This paragraph covers one T cell receptor (beta chain) sequence. The target antigen is unknown. These data are taken from a study of T-cell memory formation after mild COVID-19. TCRdb re-called the 5' RACE reads with MiXCR, one entry per CDR3 protein. The sample has about 350,000 distinct CDR3 sequences; 12% to 15% are singletons. This CDR3 region has 14 residues. Per germline, CDR1 SGHTA and CDR2 FQGNSA. Deletions cut 5 bases from V and 0 bases from J, with 10 bases between. The study's findings and limits: Contracting CD4+ clones sat mainly in CM and EM; CD8+ in EMRA. Whether second-wave clones peaking at day 37 were SARS-CoV-2 specific went unconfirmed.

Material for sequencing was PBMCs or a T cell subset sorted from them (not recorded which). The J gene is TRBJ1-2, the V gene TRBV7-2; no firm D call. This clonotype originated in a man in his late teens or twenties who had mild COVID-19 (a few samples of this study predate the infection). Cell type and time point are not known. The CDR3 DNA is TGTGCCAGCAGCGCCCTTCTAGCTAACTATGGCTACACCTTC. Translated: CASSALLANYGYTF.